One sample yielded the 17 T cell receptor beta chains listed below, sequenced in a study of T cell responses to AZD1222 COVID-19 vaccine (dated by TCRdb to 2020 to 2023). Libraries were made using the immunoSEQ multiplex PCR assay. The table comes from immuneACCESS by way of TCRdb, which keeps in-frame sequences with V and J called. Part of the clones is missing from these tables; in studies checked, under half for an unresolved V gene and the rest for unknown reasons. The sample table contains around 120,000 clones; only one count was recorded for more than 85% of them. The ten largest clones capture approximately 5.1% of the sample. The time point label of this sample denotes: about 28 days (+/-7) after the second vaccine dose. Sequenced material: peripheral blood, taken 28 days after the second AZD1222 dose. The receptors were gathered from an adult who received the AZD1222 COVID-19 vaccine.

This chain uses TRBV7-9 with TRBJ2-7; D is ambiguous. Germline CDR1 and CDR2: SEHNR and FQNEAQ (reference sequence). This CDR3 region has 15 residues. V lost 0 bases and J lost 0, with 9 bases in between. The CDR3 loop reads CASSLAPGSSYEQYF. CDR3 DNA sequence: TGTGCCAGCAGCTTAGCTCCGGGTAGCTCCTACGAGCAGTACTTC.

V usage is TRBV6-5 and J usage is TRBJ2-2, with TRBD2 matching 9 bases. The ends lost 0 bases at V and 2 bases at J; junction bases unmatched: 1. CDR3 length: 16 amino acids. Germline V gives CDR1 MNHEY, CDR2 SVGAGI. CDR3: CASSYSGLANTGELFF. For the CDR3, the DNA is TGTGCCAGCAGTTACTCGGGACTAGCTAACACCGGGGAGCTGTTTTTT.

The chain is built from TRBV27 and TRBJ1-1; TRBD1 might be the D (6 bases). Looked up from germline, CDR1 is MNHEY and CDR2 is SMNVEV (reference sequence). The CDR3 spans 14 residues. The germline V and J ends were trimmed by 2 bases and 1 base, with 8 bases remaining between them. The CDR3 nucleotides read TGTGCCAGCAGTTTACAGGGGTCGAACACTGAAGCTTTCTTT. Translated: CASSLQGSNTEAFF.

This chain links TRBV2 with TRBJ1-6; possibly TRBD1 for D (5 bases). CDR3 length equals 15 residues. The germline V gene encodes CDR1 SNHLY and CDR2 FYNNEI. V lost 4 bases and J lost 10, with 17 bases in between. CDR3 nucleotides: TGTGCCAGCAGTGCGGACACCCCATCGTACTCACCCCTCCACTTT. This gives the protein CASSADTPSYSPLHF.

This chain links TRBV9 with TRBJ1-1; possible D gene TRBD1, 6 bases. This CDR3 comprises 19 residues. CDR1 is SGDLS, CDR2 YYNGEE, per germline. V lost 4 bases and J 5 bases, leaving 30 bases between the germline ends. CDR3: CASSPRLPTGQLGGTEAFF. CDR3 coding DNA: TGTGCCAGCAGCCCCCGATTACCGACAGGCCAGCTGGGAGGAACTGAAGCTTTCTTT.

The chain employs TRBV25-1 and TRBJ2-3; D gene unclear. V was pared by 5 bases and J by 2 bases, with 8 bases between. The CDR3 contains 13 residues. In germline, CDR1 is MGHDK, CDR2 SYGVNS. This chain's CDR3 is CASSWGDTDTQYF. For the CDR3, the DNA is TGTGCCAGCAGTTGGGGTGACACAGATACGCAGTATTTT.

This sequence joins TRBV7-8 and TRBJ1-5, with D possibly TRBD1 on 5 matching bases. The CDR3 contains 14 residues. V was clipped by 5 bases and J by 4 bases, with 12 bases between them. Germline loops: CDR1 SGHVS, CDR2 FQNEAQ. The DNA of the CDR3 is TGTGCCAGCAGCCCCCGGGACGGGAATCAGCCCCAGCATTTT. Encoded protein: CASSPRDGNQPQHF.

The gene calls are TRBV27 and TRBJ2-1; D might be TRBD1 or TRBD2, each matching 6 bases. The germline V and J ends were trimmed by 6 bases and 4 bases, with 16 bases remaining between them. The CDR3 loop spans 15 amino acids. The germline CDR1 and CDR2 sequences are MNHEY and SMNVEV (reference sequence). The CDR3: CASRTRGTSYNEQFF. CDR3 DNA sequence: TGTGCCAGCAGAACCCGCGGGACATCATACAATGAGCAGTTCTTC.

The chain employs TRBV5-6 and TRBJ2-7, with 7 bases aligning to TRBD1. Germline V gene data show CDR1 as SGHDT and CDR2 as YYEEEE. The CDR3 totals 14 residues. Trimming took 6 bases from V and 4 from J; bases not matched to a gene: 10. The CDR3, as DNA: TGTGCCAGCACCCGGCCGGGACAGTCGTACGAGCAGTACTTC. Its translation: CASTRPGQSYEQYF.

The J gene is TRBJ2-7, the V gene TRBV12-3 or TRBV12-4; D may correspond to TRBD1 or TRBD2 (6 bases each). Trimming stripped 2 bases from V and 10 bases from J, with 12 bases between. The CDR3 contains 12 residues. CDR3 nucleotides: TGTGCCAGCAGTTTACCTTTCGGGGGCCAGTACTTC. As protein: CASSLPFGGQYF.

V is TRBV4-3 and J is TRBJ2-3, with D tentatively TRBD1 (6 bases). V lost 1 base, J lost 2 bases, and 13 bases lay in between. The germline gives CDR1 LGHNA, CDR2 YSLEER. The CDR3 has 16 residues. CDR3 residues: CASSQVRTGLTDTQYF. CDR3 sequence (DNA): TGCGCCAGCAGCCAAGTCCGAACAGGGCTCACAGATACGCAGTATTTT.

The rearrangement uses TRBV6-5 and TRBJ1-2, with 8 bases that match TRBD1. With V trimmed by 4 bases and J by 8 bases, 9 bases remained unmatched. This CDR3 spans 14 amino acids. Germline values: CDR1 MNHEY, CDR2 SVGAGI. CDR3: CASSFGQGSWGYTF. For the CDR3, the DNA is TGTGCCAGCAGTTTTGGACAGGGATCATGGGGCTACACCTTC.

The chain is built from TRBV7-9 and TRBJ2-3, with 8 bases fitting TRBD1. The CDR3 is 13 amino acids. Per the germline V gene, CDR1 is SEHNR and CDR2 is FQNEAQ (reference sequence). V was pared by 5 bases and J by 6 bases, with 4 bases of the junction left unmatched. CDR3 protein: CASSPAGGDTQYF. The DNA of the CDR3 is TGTGCCAGCAGCCCGGCAGGGGGCGATACGCAGTATTTT.

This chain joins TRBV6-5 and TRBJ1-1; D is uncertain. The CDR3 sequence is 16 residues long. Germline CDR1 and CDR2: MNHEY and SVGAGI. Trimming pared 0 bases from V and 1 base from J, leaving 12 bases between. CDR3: CASSYSTAISNTEAFF. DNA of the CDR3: TGTGCCAGCAGTTACTCTACAGCCATTTCGAACACTGAAGCTTTCTTT.

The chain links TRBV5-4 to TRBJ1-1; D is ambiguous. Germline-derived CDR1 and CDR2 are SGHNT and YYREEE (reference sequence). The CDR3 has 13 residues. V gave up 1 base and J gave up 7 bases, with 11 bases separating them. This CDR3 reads CASSLQSANEAFF. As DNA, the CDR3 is TGTGCCAGCAGCTTGCAGTCTGCGAATGAAGCTTTCTTT.

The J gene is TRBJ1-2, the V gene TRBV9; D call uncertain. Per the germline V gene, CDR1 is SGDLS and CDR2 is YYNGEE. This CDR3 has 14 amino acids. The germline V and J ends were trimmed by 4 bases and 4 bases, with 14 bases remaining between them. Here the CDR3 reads CASSPQDGVYGYTF. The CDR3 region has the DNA TGTGCCAGCAGCCCTCAGGACGGAGTCTATGGCTACACCTTC.

CDR3 DNA: TGTGCCAGCAGCCTAGTGACAGGGGGCCGGTTTGGCTACACCTTC. It yields the protein CASSLVTGGRFGYTF. The rearrangement joins TRBV7-9 to TRBJ1-2; TRBD1 aligns across 10 bases. The V segment lost 5 bases and the J segment 7 bases; nucleotides outside the gene matches: 10. The length of the CDR3 is 15 residues. Germline V lookup: CDR1 SEHNR, CDR2 FQNEAQ (reference sequence).